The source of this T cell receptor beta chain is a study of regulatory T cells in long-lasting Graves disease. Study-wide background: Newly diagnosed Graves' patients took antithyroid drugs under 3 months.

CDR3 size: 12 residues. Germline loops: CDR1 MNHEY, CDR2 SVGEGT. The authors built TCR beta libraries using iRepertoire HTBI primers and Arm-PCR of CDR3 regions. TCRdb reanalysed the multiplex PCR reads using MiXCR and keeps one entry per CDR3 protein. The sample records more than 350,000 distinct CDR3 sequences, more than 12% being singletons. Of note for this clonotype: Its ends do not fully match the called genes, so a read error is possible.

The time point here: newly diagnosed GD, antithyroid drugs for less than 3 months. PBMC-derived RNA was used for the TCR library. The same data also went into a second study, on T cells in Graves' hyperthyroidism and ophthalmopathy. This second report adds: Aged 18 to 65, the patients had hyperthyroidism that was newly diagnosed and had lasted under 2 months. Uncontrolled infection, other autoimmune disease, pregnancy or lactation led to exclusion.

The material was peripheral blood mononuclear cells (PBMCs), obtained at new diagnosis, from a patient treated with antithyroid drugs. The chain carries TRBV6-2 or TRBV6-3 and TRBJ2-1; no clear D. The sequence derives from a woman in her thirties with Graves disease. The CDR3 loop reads CASSSRTNDQFF. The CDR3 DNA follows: TGTGCCAGCAGTTCCCGTACGAATGATCAGTTCTTC.